The source of this T cell receptor beta chain is a study of blood T cell repertoires in COVID-19 (dated by TCRdb to 2020 to 2021). For context, the study as a whole: Samples covering the acute and convalescent phases of COVID-19 were provided by collaborators in the United States, Italy and Spain. The prospective study material was composed of cDNA or gDNA derived from T cells, B-cell-depleted T cells, or PBMCs. Subjects who had been exposed to COVID-19, were actively infected with it, or had recovered from it provided the deeply sampled blood TCRbeta repertoires that made up the dataset. The repertoires were made available in a free public database intended to serve as a resource for research on the immune response to SARS-CoV-2. Samples were obtained from the ongoing ImmuneRACE study (first 160 participants) and from 1,254 subjects provided by 6 global collaborators. Sample metadata almost always included a de-identified subject ID, COVID-19 status, age in years and sex. Where available, HLA class I and class II types were obtained from metadata supplied by the sample provider rather than from assay-based typing. The research as a whole found: The amount of clinical and demographic metadata varied by source and participant and was provided uncurated.

Enrolling through a virtual design, the prospective study's participants ranged in age from roughly 18 to 89 years and lived across 24 United States geographic areas. Cohort assignment in the prospective study relied on participant-reported clinical history from a screening survey and a study questionnaire. Exposed participants were defined as having been in contact with someone with a PCR-confirmed or clinician-diagnosed COVID-19 case within 2 weeks of study entry. In the prospective study, mobile phlebotomists collected whole blood, serum and a nasopharyngeal or oropharyngeal swab from each participant. Additional blood draws and questionnaires over an approximately 2-month period could optionally be provided by prospective study participants. Blood samples from the prospective study were shipped frozen or at room temperature prior to DNA extraction. The germline V end is reduced by 5 bases and the J end by 4 bases; junction bases left unmatched: 8. From the cysteine up to the phenylalanine, the CDR3 has a length of 14 residues. Only CDR3 DNA is held: 42 bases, read in frame from base 1. CDR1 and CDR2 are read off the germline V gene as MNHEY and SVGAGI.

To note about this clone: No cognate antigen has been identified for it. Base qualities were left out, and no much larger clone turns up one base away.

The immunoSEQ Assay, a bias-controlled multiplex PCR, was used to amplify TCRbeta CDR3 regions from genomic DNA. Per the source publication's procedure: Nucleated cell counts per sample were estimated from amplification of reference gene primers within the assay. To quantify the absolute abundance of each unique TCRbeta CDR3 rearrangement, sequence reads were collapsed and filtered. Productive Simpson clonality was computed per sample as the square root of Simpson's diversity index over productive rearrangements. As stored in TCRdb, this immuneACCESS dataset retains in-frame rearrangements with V and J assigned. A fraction of the clones does not appear; measured against another copy, unresolved V genes explain less than half of the discrepancy, and the remainder lacks a known reason. From that table come the V and J calls and clone size; the DNA was used to work out D and trimming. The sample table shows approximately 220,000 clones, and 85% to 90% are seen once. Around 15% of the sample comes from the top ten.

Specimen: PBMCs or T cells enriched from blood (not recorded which). The sequence is built from TRBV6-5 and TRBJ2-7; TRBD1 fits 7 bases in the junction. This TCR was sampled from a man aged 25-40 years who had been exposed to COVID-19. CDR3 loop: CASSPTGSNYEQYF. The nucleotide sequence is TGTGCCAGCAGTCCGACAGGGAGCAATTACGAGCAGTACTTC.